Listed here are 4 T cell receptor beta chains from one sample, sequenced in a study of identical twins (dated by TCRdb to about 2016). The method behind the library was 5' RACE. TCRdb lists the instrument as Illumina HiSeq 2000. TCRdb passed the public sequencing reads through fastp at Q25 and MiXCR, retaining productive beta sequences. Entries that share a CDR3 protein sequence are merged under the most common genes and DNA. A total of 400,000 to 550,000 distinct CDR3 sequences appear in this sample, approximately 24% of them only once. Of the sample, about 2.7% falls within the top ten clones. These data were also reused for a study on T cells expressing NK-cell markers.

Sequencing was done on a sample of CD4+ T cells sorted from blood. The receptors derive from a woman between 18 and 29 years old in good health.

The chain has TRBV7-2 and TRBJ2-1; 10 bases align to TRBD2. The ends lost 3 bases at V and 2 bases at J; junction bases unmatched: 4. The CDR3 runs to 16 residues. Germline lookup yields CDR1 SGHTA and CDR2 FQGNSA. The CDR3 nucleotides are TGTGCCAGCAGCTTCGGTCTAGCGGGAGCCTACAATGAGCAGTTCTTC. It codes for CASSFGLAGAYNEQFF.

In its sample, this clonotype was seen a few times. The V and J genes are TRBV2 and TRBJ1-5, with D perhaps TRBD1 (5 bases). CDR1 is SNHLY, CDR2 FYNNEI, per germline. The CDR3 has 16 amino acids. Trimming removed 4 bases at V and 1 base at J, with 14 bases between. The CDR3 DNA sequence: TGTGCCAGCAGTGCGGAGGGGCTGATAAGCAATCAGCCCCAGCATTTT. Its translation: CASSAEGLISNQPQHF. The full variable domain, with the rest looked up from reference TRBV2 and TRBJ1-5, is EPEVTQTPSHQVTQMGQEVILRCVPISNHLYFYWYRQILGQKVEFLVSFYNNEISEKSEIFDDQFSVERPDGSNFTLKIRSTKLEDSAMYFCASSAEGLISNQPQHFGDGTRLSIL.

The gene calls are TRBV20-1 and TRBJ2-3, with TRBD2 matching over 8 bases. Germline CDR1 reads DFQATT; CDR2 reads SNEGSKA (reference sequence). After removal of 4 bases from V and 10 bases from J, the junction contained 4 bases not matched to a gene. This CDR3 has 11 residues. In nucleotides, the CDR3 is TGCAGTGCTACCGCGGGGGGCGCGCAGTATTTT. Translating it yields CSATAGGAQYF.

This clonotype appeared a few times. V gene TRBV29-1 combines with J gene TRBJ2-7; TRBD2 matches at 15 bases. CDR3 length equals 13 residues. Looked up from germline, CDR1 is SQVTM and CDR2 is ANQGSEA. The J segment lost 7 bases and the V segment lost 6 bases, leaving 4 bases of the junction unmatched. For the CDR3, the DNA is TGCAGCGTACGGGGACTAGCGGGAGGTGAGCAGTACTTC. This gives the protein CSVRGLAGGEQYF.